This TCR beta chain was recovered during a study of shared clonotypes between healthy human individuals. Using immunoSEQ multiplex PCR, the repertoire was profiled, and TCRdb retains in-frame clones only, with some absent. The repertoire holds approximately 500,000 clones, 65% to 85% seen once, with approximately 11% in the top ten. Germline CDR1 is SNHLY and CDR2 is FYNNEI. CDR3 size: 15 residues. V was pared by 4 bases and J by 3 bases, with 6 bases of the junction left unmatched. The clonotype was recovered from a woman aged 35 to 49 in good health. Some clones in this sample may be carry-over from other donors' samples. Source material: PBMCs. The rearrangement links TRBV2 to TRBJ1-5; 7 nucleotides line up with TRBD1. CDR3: CASSGTTGDNQPQHF. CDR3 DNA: TGTGCCAGCAGTGGAACAACAGGGGACAATCAGCCCCAGCATTTT.